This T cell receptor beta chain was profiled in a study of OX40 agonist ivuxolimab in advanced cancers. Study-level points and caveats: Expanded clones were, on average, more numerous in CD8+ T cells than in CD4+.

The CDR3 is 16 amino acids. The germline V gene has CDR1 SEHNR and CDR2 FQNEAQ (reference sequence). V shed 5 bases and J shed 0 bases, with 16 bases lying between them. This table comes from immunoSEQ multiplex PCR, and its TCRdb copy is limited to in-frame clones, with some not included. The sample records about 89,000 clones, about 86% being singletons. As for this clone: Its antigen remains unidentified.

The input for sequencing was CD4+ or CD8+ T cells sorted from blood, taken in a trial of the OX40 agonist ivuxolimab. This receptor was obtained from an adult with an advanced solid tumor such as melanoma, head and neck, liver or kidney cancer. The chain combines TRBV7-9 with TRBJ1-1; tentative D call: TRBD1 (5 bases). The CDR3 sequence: CASSRRRGALNTEAFF. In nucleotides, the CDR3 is TGTGCCAGCAGCCGCCGCCGAGGGGCCTTGAACACTGAAGCTTTCTTT.